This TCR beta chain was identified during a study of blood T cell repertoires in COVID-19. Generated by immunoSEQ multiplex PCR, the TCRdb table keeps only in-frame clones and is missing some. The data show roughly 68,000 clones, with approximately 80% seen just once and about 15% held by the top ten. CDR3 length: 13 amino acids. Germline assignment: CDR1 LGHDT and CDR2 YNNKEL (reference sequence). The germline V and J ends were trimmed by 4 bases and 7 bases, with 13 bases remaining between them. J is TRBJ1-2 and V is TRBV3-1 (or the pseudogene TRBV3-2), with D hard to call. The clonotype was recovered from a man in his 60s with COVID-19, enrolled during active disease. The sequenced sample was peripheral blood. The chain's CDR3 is CASSPDPRVGYTF. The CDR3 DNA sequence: TGTGCCAGCAGCCCAGACCCTCGGGTTGGCTACACCTTC.